This T cell receptor beta chain comes out of a study of cytomegalovirus exposure and HLA in healthy donors (dated by TCRdb to about 2017). A note on the overall study: According to a later analysis, the approximately 120 validation repertoires were produced on the same platform as the 666 repertoires of the first cohort. To predict cytomegalovirus infection status, the study brought together high-throughput TCR immunosequencing, statistical association of individual TCRs with disease status, and machine learning. The study aimed to test whether signatures of past pathogen exposure could be identified by cataloging public T cell receptors. A separate validation cohort of over 95 different subjects was used in addition to the roughly 700-subject first cohort. The paper as a whole reports these results and caveats: The classifier was reported to diagnose cytomegalovirus status with high specificity and sensitivity in both the original and validation cohorts. A later analysis had no HLA typing for the validation cohort, so co-occurrence there was scored across all 110 or so repertoires. The study gave a list of 150 to 200 TCR beta chains associated with cytomegalovirus. A later analysis found that TCRs clustered in the first cohort also tended to co-occur in the roughly 120 validation repertoires, with 94% of cluster scores above 0. In vitro tests confirmed that three of the cytomegalovirus-associated TCR beta chains recognize cytomegalovirus antigens. According to the authors, the approach could potentially be generalized to other disease states and immunological phenotypes. Most TCR sequences were observed very rarely across donors, whereas some public TCRs were present in many individuals.

On this clone itself: It lacks a known antigen. Base qualities were left out, and no much larger clone turns up one base away.

Separate from the roughly 650-subject first cohort, the validation cohort of 120 subjects was the group to which the donors belonged. The CDR3, cysteine through phenylalanine, is 14 amino acids long. Left in the record is the CDR3 DNA by itself, 42 bases read in frame from the first base. The trim is 2 bases for V and 2 bases for J, with a gap of 9 bases between the germline ends. CDR1 and CDR2, per the germline V gene (reference sequence), are LNHDA and SQIVND. Libraries came from the immunoSEQ multiplex PCR assay. From the authors' description of their analysis: A statistical classification framework was built for diagnosing cytomegalovirus status from the catalog of TCR beta chain sequences. TCRdb carries this immuneACCESS record with in-frame sequences only. Its versions omit some clonotypes, under half of them owing to an unresolved V gene in the studies checked, with the rest unexplained. The DNA gave D and trimming, while V, J and clone size come from that table. The table for this sample lists about 56,000 clones; 93% of them were counted only once. The ten largest make up 1.5% to 2% of the sample.

The origin of this receptor is a woman aged 18-30 years in good health and CMV-seropositive. The material sequenced was PBMCs. The V gene is TRBV19 and the J gene is TRBJ2-5, and the D gene may be TRBD2, 6 bases matching. The CDR3: CASSILAQQETQYF. DNA sequence: TGTGCCAGTAGTATACTAGCGCAACAAGAGACCCAGTACTTC.